This TCR beta chain originates from a study of vaccination effects on CD4 cells after COVID-19. ViraFEST used viral peptide pools to expand antigen-specific CD4+ T cells before sequencing. Culturing for 10 to 11 days preceded CD4+ T cell isolation. Either the mRNA-1273 or the BNT162b2 vaccine was given to participants as two doses. Vaccine recipients lacked prior SARS-CoV-2 infection and had negative nucleocapsid antibodies. Judged by abundance, this clone is medium-sized. Antigen specificity is unknown. V lost 7 bases, J lost 1 base, and 4 bases stayed unmatched. The germline V gene encodes CDR1 SQVTM and CDR2 ANQGSEA. The CDR3 runs to 13 residues. Clones were sequenced by immunoSEQ multiplex PCR, and TCRdb holds only the in-frame ones, with some missing. In the table there are 25,000 or so clones, more than 60% of which are singletons.

The chain is built from TRBV29-1 and TRBJ2-5, with 9 positions matching TRBD2. This receptor was obtained from a human donor who received a COVID-19 vaccine. The starting material was CD4+ T cells from PBMCs cultured with SARS-CoV-2 spike peptides, obtained after COVID-19 vaccination. This chain's CDR3 is CSASGLAQETQYF. The CDR3 nucleotides read TGCAGCGCGTCGGGACTAGCCCAAGAGACCCAGTACTTC. The entire variable domain, with the rest obtained from reference TRBV29-1 and TRBJ2-5, is as follows: SAVISQKPSRDICQRGTSLTIQCQVDSQVTMMFWYRQQPGQSLTLIATANQGSEATYESGFVIDKFPISRPNLTFSTLTVSNMSPEDSSIYLCSASGLAQETQYFGPGTRLLVL.